This T cell receptor beta chain was sequenced in a study of cytotoxic CD8 clonotypes in ibrutinib-treated CLL. CDR3 length: 16 residues. The germline gives CDR1 MNHEY, CDR2 SMNVEV (reference sequence). V was cut by 2 bases and J by 0 bases, with 11 bases left in between. The table came from immunoSEQ multiplex PCR; TCRdb's copy has only in-frame clones and leaves some out. The repertoire holds approximately 210,000 clones, with about 72% as singletons. This specimen consisted of PBMCs, obtained after 24 months of ibrutinib treatment. The clonotype comes from a human donor with chronic lymphocytic leukemia. The genes are TRBV27 and TRBJ2-1, with a weak D call TRBD1 (6 bases). CDR3 in amino acids: CASSLRDTYSYNEQFF. The CDR3 region has the DNA TGTGCCAGCAGTTTAAGGGACACTTACTCCTACAATGAGCAGTTCTTC.